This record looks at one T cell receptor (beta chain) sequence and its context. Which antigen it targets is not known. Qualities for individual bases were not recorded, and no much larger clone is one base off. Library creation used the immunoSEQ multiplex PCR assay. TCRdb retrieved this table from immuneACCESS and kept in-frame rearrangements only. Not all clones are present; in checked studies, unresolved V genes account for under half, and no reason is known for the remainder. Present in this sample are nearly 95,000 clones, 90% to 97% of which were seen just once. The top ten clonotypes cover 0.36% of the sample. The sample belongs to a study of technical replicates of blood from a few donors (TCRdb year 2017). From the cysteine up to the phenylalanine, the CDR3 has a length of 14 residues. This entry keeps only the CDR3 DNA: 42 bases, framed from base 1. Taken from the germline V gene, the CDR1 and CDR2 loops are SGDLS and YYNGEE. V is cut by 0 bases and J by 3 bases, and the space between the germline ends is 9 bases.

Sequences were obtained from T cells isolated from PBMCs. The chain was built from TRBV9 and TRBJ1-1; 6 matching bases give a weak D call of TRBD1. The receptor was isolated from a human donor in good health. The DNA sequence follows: TGTGCCAGCAGCGTAGAATCAGGGGACACTGAAGCTTTCTTT. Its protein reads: CASSVESGDTEAFF.